One T cell receptor beta chain is described in this entry. The antigen remains undetermined. Assay used: immunoSEQ multiplex PCR; TCRdb lists only in-frame clones, some missing. Of tens of thousands of clones listed, about 70% are singletons. Unexposed donor CD4+ T cells date from about 2011-2018, before the COVID-19 pandemic. CD4+ T cells were isolated from the cells after around 10 days of culture. The data are from a study of CD4 T cells in relation to SARS-CoV-2 and coronaviruses. The study, taken as a whole, reports: Each donor contributed either pre-pandemic or post-infection samples, not both. In roughly 60% of donors, memory CD4+ clonotypes crossrecognized SARS-CoV-2 and at least one common cold coronavirus spike.

Germline CDR1 reads DFQATT; CDR2 reads SNEGSKA (reference sequence). Trimming stripped 3 bases from V and 0 bases from J, with 15 bases between. The CDR3 spans 15 residues. Sequencing input: CD4+ T cells from PBMCs, cultured in vitro. The receptor was derived from a human donor in good health. This chain links TRBV20-1 with TRBJ2-7; D assignment may be TRBD1 or TRBD2 (6 bases each). CDR3 DNA: TGCAGTGCTAGTGATATGGGGGGCTCCTCCTACGAGCAGTACTTC. This codes for CSASDMGGSSYEQYF.